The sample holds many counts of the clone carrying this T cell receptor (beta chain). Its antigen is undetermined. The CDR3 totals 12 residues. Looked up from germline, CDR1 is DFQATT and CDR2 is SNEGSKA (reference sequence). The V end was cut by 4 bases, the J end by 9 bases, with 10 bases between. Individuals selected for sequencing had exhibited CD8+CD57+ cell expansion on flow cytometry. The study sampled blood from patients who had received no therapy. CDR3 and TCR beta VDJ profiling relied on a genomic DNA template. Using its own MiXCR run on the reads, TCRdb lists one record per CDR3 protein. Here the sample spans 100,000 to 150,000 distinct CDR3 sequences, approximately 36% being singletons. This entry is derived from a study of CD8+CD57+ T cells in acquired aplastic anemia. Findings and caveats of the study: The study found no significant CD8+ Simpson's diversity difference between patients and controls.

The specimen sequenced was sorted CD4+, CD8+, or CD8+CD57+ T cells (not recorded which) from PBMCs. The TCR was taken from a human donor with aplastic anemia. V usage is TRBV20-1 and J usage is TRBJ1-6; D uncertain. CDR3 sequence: CSANGVGSPLHF. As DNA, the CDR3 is TGCAGTGCTAATGGGGTGGGTTCACCCCTCCACTTT.